This is a list of T cell receptor beta chains from one sample in a study of regulatory T cells in long-lasting Graves disease. TCRdb re-called the multiplex PCR reads through MiXCR, storing one row per CDR3 protein. The sample has about 440,000 distinct CDR3 sequences; 16% are singletons. This sample was also put to use in a study of T cells in Graves' hyperthyroidism and ophthalmopathy.

The sample here was peripheral blood mononuclear cells (PBMCs), taken at new diagnosis, from a patient treated with antithyroid drugs. The receptors derive from a woman aged 18-30 years with Graves disease. The CDR3 runs from the conserved cysteine through the conserved F or W. A D gene is named only where the DNA matches it firmly. Clone size is shown for a subset of rows, as once, few, many or a class of expanded clone.

abundance: few
j_gene: TRBJ2-4
v_gene: TRBV24-1
d_gene: -
CDR3nt: TGTGCCACCAGTGATTGGGGGCCGAAAAACATTCAGTACTTC
CDR3aa: CATSDWGPKNIQYF

abundance: few
j_gene: TRBJ1-6
v_gene: TRBV28
d_gene: TRBD1
CDR3nt: TGTGCCAGCAGTTTAGGGGGGACAGTCACACCCCTCCACTTT
CDR3aa: CASSLGGTVTPLHF

abundance: -
j_gene: TRBJ1-5
v_gene: TRBV12-3/TRBV12-4
d_gene: -
CDR3nt: TGTGCCAGCAGTTTGGGGGCCTGGAAGCCCCAGCATTTT
CDR3aa: CASSLGAWKPQHF

abundance: -
j_gene: TRBJ2-1
v_gene: TRBV6-1
d_gene: -
CDR3nt: TGTGCCAGCAGTCCCGTAGGTGGGGATGAGCAGTTCTTC
CDR3aa: CASSPVGGDEQFF

abundance: -
j_gene: TRBJ2-1
v_gene: TRBV9
d_gene: -
CDR3nt: TGTGCCAGCAGCGTAGAAGTGGCTAATGAGCAGTTCTTC
CDR3aa: CASSVEVANEQFF

abundance: few
j_gene: TRBJ1-1
v_gene: TRBV16
d_gene: TRBD1
CDR3nt: TGTGCCAGCAGCCCCTGGACAGGGGGGGGCACCACTGAAGCTTTCTTT
CDR3aa: CASSPWTGGGTTEAFF

abundance: -
j_gene: TRBJ2-7
v_gene: TRBV2
d_gene: -
CDR3nt: TGTGCCAGCAATTACCGGGACACGTCCTACGAGCAGTACTTC
CDR3aa: CASNYRDTSYEQYF

abundance: -
j_gene: TRBJ1-1
v_gene: TRBV27
d_gene: -
CDR3nt: TGTGCCAGCAGTTCACGACAGTCCCTAAACACTGAAGCTTTCTTT
CDR3aa: CASSSRQSLNTEAFF

abundance: many
j_gene: TRBJ2-1
v_gene: TRBV28
d_gene: TRBD2
CDR3nt: TGTGCCAGCAGTTACCCCGGACTAGCTCACAATGAGCAGTTCTTC
CDR3aa: CASSYPGLAHNEQFF

abundance: many
j_gene: TRBJ2-1
v_gene: TRBV27
d_gene: TRBD1
CDR3nt: TGTGCCAGCACCCCCACTGCCCGGACAGGGTCTTACAATGAGCAGTTCTTC
CDR3aa: CASTPTARTGSYNEQFF

abundance: many
j_gene: TRBJ2-3
v_gene: TRBV6-5
d_gene: -
CDR3nt: TGTGCCAGCAGTTACTCGACCTCCACAGATACGCAGTATTTT
CDR3aa: CASSYSTSTDTQYF

abundance: many
j_gene: TRBJ2-7
v_gene: TRBV27
d_gene: TRBD1
CDR3nt: TGTGCCAGCAGTGTCTACAGGGGATACGAGCAGTACTTC
CDR3aa: CASSVYRGYEQYF

abundance: few
j_gene: TRBJ1-4
v_gene: TRBV12-3/TRBV12-4
d_gene: TRBD1
CDR3nt: TGTGCCAGCAGATATCGGGACAGTAATGAAAAACTGTTTTTT
CDR3aa: CASRYRDSNEKLFF

abundance: few
j_gene: TRBJ1-5
v_gene: TRBV27
d_gene: TRBD1
CDR3nt: TGTGCCAGCAGAGGCCAGGGGGACTGGGGCAATCAGCCCCAGCATTTT
CDR3aa: CASRGQGDWGNQPQHF

abundance: -
j_gene: TRBJ2-7
v_gene: TRBV18
d_gene: -
CDR3nt: TGTGCCAGCTCACCCCCCTTCTCCTACGAGCAGTACTTC
CDR3aa: CASSPPFSYEQYF

abundance: many
j_gene: TRBJ2-3
v_gene: TRBV4-3
d_gene: -
CDR3nt: TGCGCCAGCAGCCAAGAAGGTCAGGGATCAGATACGCAGTATTTT
CDR3aa: CASSQEGQGSDTQYF

abundance: many
j_gene: TRBJ2-3
v_gene: TRBV10-3
d_gene: TRBD1
CDR3nt: TGTGCCATCACCGGACAGGGCGGCACAGATACGCAGTATTTT
CDR3aa: CAITGQGGTDTQYF

abundance: many
j_gene: TRBJ2-3
v_gene: TRBV20-1
d_gene: TRBD2
CDR3nt: TGCAGTGCTAGAGATCAAGGACGGGAGGCAGATACGCAGTATTTT
CDR3aa: CSARDQGREADTQYF

abundance: -
j_gene: TRBJ2-2
v_gene: TRBV11-2
d_gene: TRBD2
CDR3nt: TGTGCCAGCAGGCGACTAGCGGGCACCGGGGAGCTGTTTTTT
CDR3aa: CASRRLAGTGELFF

abundance: many
j_gene: TRBJ1-1
v_gene: TRBV6-2/TRBV6-3
d_gene: -
CDR3nt: TGTGCCAGCAGTTACTCGTTGGGGAATTGGGCCAACACTGAAGCTTTCTTT
CDR3aa: CASSYSLGNWANTEAFF

abundance: many
j_gene: TRBJ2-7
v_gene: TRBV28
d_gene: -
CDR3nt: TGTGCCAGCTCTCAACGGGGCGAGCAGTACTTC
CDR3aa: CASSQRGEQYF

abundance: many
j_gene: TRBJ1-2
v_gene: TRBV28
d_gene: -
CDR3nt: TGTGCCAGCAGTTTATCGTCGCAGACCTCTAACTATGGCTACACCTTC
CDR3aa: CASSLSSQTSNYGYTF

abundance: many
j_gene: TRBJ2-3
v_gene: TRBV2
d_gene: -
CDR3nt: TGTGCCAGCAGGGGGCTTGGTGTGGCAGATACGCAGTATTTT
CDR3aa: CASRGLGVADTQYF

abundance: -
j_gene: TRBJ2-7
v_gene: TRBV7-9
d_gene: -
CDR3nt: TGTGCCAGCAGCTTACCGCAGGGGGGGCCCTACGAGCAGTACTTC
CDR3aa: CASSLPQGGPYEQYF

abundance: few
j_gene: TRBJ2-3
v_gene: TRBV6-1
d_gene: -
CDR3nt: TGTGCCGCCGGGGCCGATACGCAGTATTTT
CDR3aa: CAAGADTQYF

abundance: -
j_gene: TRBJ2-1
v_gene: TRBV2
d_gene: TRBD2
CDR3nt: TGTGCCAGCAGTGAAGGTCCGGGACTAGCTCAGGATGAGCAGTTCTTC
CDR3aa: CASSEGPGLAQDEQFF

abundance: few
j_gene: TRBJ2-1
v_gene: TRBV28
d_gene: TRBD1
CDR3nt: TGTGCCAGCAGTCCCCTGGGACAGGGAGGCTGGGATGAGCAGTTCTTC
CDR3aa: CASSPLGQGGWDEQFF

abundance: many
j_gene: TRBJ2-7
v_gene: TRBV7-2
d_gene: -
CDR3nt: TGTGCCAGCAGCAAACAAGGGCCCTACGAGCAGTACTTC
CDR3aa: CASSKQGPYEQYF

abundance: few
j_gene: TRBJ2-1
v_gene: TRBV12-3/TRBV12-4
d_gene: -
CDR3nt: TGTGCCAGCAGGGCAGGGACTCCAGTTGAGCAGTTCTTC
CDR3aa: CASRAGTPVEQFF